Presented here are 16 T cell receptor beta chains from one specimen sequenced in a study of human T cells and chemical hapten exposure. MiXCR, applied by TCRdb to the RACE reads, yields one record per CDR3 protein. The data show over 100,000 distinct CDR3 sequences, approximately 8.3% seen once. Time point: healthy volunteer bleed at 2 weeks. Blood, whole and unfractionated, served as the source for total RNA extraction. The specimen sequenced was whole blood. Source of these receptors: a male donor in good health. Some clones in this sample may be carry-over from other donors' samples.

This clonotype was observed at least ten times. This chain links TRBV3-1 with TRBJ1-6, with D possibly TRBD1 on 5 matching bases. The V end was cut by 2 bases, the J end by 14 bases, with 25 bases between. Germline V gene data show CDR1 as LGHDT and CDR2 as YNNKEL (reference sequence). CDR3 length equals 17 residues. The DNA of the CDR3 is TGTGCCAGCAGCCAACTACGGCCGGGACCCAGAGGGTTAGCCCTCCACTTT. Translating it yields CASSQLRPGPRGLALHF.

This clonotype was picked up a small number of times. The chain employs TRBV6-5 and TRBJ1-5; D is perhaps TRBD1 (5 bases). Per germline, CDR1 MNHEY and CDR2 SVGAGI. Trimming left V 8 bases short and J 9 bases short, with 14 bases between. The CDR3 runs to 12 residues. As DNA, the CDR3 is TGTGCCAGCTCCGACGGGGGTCGGCCCCAGCATTTT. This sequence encodes CASSDGGRPQHF.

The V and J genes are TRBV29-1 and TRBJ2-5; D is unresolved. The CDR3 is 12 amino acids. Germline CDR1 is SQVTM and CDR2 is ANQGSEA. V shed 6 bases and J shed 2 bases, with 10 bases lying between them. This CDR3 reads CSVAHIQETQYF. In DNA, the CDR3 is TGCAGCGTCGCCCATATTCAAGAGACCCAGTACTTC.

In its sample, this clonotype was seen a few times. The chain has TRBV6-6 and TRBJ2-7; 10 bases agree with TRBD1. Trimming took 4 bases from V and 4 from J; bases not matched to a gene: 4. Germline loops: CDR1 MNHNY, CDR2 SVGAGI (reference sequence). The CDR3 has 14 amino acids. CDR3 sequence: CASSSGTGVYEQYF. The CDR3, as DNA: TGTGCCAGCAGTTCCGGGACAGGGGTTTACGAGCAGTACTTC.

In the case of this clonotype: This could be a read error, since a much larger clone is one nucleotide away. V gene TRBV6-1 combines with J gene TRBJ1-2; tentative D call: TRBD1 (6 bases). There are 16 residues in the CDR3. Germline V gene data show CDR1 as MNHNS and CDR2 as SASEGT. CDR3 amino acids: CVSSPGTPGQFYGYTF. The DNA of the CDR3 is TGTGTCAGCAGCCCGGGGACTCCTGGACAGTTCTATGGCTACACCTTC.

This chain connects TRBV20-1 to TRBJ2-5, with D possibly TRBD2 on 6 matching bases. From germline, CDR1 is DFQATT and CDR2 SNEGSKA (reference sequence). This CDR3 comprises 15 residues. Trimming shortened V by 2 bases and J by 2 bases, and 15 bases separated the two germline ends. The CDR3 DNA is TGCAGTGCTAGAAGGGCACTAGCAGGACAAGAGACCCAGTACTTC. Translating it yields CSARRALAGQETQYF.

The sample holds many counts of this clonotype. The chain couples TRBV28 to TRBJ2-6, with D perhaps matching TRBD2 (5 bases). The CDR3 has 18 residues. V was shortened by 4 bases and J by 0 bases, with 16 bases between the two germline ends. Germline CDR1 reads MDHEN; CDR2 reads SYDVKM. The CDR3 nucleotides are TGTGCCAGCAGTTCCAACATGGACGGGGACTCTGGGGCCAACGTCCTGACTTTC. This encodes CASSSNMDGDSGANVLTF.

There are a few counts of this clonotype. The chain recombines TRBV12-3 or TRBV12-4 with TRBJ1-6; D gene uncertain. Trimming cost V 2 bases and J 7 bases, with 9 bases left between them. The CDR3 totals 14 residues. CDR3 loop: CASSLSARNSPLHF. The CDR3 region has the DNA TGTGCCAGCAGTTTATCTGCCAGGAATTCACCCCTCCACTTT.

The table lists this clonotype with a few counts. The chain employs TRBV7-2 and TRBJ2-1, with D perhaps TRBD1 (6 bases). Trimming left V 5 bases short and J 5 bases short, with 28 bases between. There are 19 residues in the CDR3. Per the germline V gene, CDR1 is SGHTA and CDR2 is FQGNSA. The CDR3 DNA follows: TGTGCCAGCAGCGCACAGGGTTATGAGAATGACCTCTATGACAATGAGCAGTTCTTC. Translated, it gives CASSAQGYENDLYDNEQFF.

This clonotype occurred a few times. The chain employs TRBV7-9 and TRBJ1-1; 11 bases agree with TRBD1. Per the germline V gene, CDR1 is SEHNR and CDR2 is FQNEAQ (reference sequence). The CDR3 loop spans 16 amino acids. Unmatched junction bases numbered 10, after V lost 7 bases and J lost 3 bases. CDR3 sequence: CASTPGQGVRDTEAFF. CDR3 coding DNA: TGTGCCAGCACGCCGGGACAGGGGGTGAGGGACACTGAAGCTTTCTTT. Filled out from reference TRBV7-9 and TRBJ1-1, the complete variable domain reads DTGVSQNPRHKITKRGQNVTFRCDPISEHNRLYWYRQTLGQGPEFLTYFQNEAQLEKSRLLSDRFSAERPKGSFSTLEIQRTEQGDSAMYLCASTPGQGVRDTEAFFGQGTRLTVV.

This clonotype has a count of ten or more. The DNA for the CDR3 is TGTGCCAGCATGAGAAGCGGGGTTGAAGAGACCCAGTACTTC. This sequence encodes CASMRSGVEETQYF. This rearrangement joins TRBV2 to TRBJ2-5; TRBD2 matches 7 bases. CDR3 size: 14 residues. Germline lookup yields CDR1 SNHLY and CDR2 FYNNEI. The trim removed 7 bases at V and 3 bases at J, leaving 8 bases unmatched.

The chain links TRBV2 to TRBJ1-3; a weak D match, TRBD1 (5 bases). CDR1 is SNHLY and CDR2 is FYNNEI in the germline V gene. This CDR3 is 12 amino acids long. V was trimmed by 7 bases and J by 9 bases, leaving 13 bases between them. CDR3 loop: CASTIGGGTIYF. The CDR3 DNA sequence: TGTGCCAGCACGATCGGTGGGGGCACCATATATTTT.

This chain joins TRBV5-1 and TRBJ2-3, with 8 bases aligning to TRBD2. J was trimmed by 0 bases and V by 0 bases; bases with no gene match: 6. Germline V lookup: CDR1 SGHRS, CDR2 YFSETQ. CDR3 length equals 17 residues. The CDR3 region is CASSLGALAGSTDTQYF. In DNA, the CDR3 is TGCGCCAGCAGCTTGGGTGCCCTAGCGGGTAGCACAGATACGCAGTATTTT.

This clonotype was observed at least ten times. V gene TRBV12-3 or TRBV12-4 combines with J gene TRBJ1-2, with D possibly TRBD1 on 5 matching bases. The CDR3 loop spans 14 amino acids. With 5 bases removed from V and 4 bases from J, the gap between germline ends came to 14 bases. For the CDR3, the DNA is TGTGCCAGCAGTACCGGATGGGGCCCCTATGGCTACACCTTC. Translating gives CASSTGWGPYGYTF.

This clonotype was counted at least ten times. The rearrangement links TRBV6-6 to TRBJ2-4, with 8 bases that match TRBD2. V gave up 2 bases and J gave up 6 bases; unmatched junction bases: 9. Germline V gene sequence: CDR1 MNHNY, CDR2 SVGAGI (reference sequence). This CDR3 region has 16 residues. This CDR3 is CASSYGQAGALNIQYF. CDR3 DNA: TGTGCCAGCAGTTACGGACAAGCGGGAGCGTTAAACATTCAGTACTTC.

This clonotype was observed many times. The chain recombines TRBV12-3 or TRBV12-4 with TRBJ1-6; D gene uncertain. The CDR3 is 13 amino acids. Trimming pared 6 bases from V and 9 bases from J, leaving 12 bases between. Written as DNA, the CDR3 is TGTGCCAGCAGCTCCTTACTTGGTTCACCCCTCCACTTT. It encodes CASSSLLGSPLHF.